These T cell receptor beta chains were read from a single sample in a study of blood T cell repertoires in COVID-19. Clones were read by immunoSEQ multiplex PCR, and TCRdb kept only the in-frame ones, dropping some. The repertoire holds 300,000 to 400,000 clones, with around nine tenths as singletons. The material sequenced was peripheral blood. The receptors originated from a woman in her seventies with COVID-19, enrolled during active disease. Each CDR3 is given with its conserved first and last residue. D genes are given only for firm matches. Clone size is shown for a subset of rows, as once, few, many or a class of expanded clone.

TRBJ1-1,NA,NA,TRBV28,CASSSQGIATEAFF,TGTGCCAGCAGTTCACAGGGTATCGCCACTGAAGCTTTCTTT
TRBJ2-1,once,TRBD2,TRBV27,CASSLGLAGYNEQFF,TGTGCCAGCAGTCTAGGACTAGCGGGTTATAATGAGCAGTTCTTC
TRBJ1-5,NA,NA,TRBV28,CASSRPGSSNQPQHF,TGTGCCAGCAGTCGGCCGGGATCTAGCAATCAGCCCCAGCATTTT
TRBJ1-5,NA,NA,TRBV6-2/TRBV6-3,CASSYETFTGLSNQPQHF,TGTGCCAGCAGTTACGAAACATTTACAGGGCTTAGCAATCAGCCCCAGCATTTT
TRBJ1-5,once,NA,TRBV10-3,CAISESATPGRYQPQHF,TGTGCCATCAGTGAGTCTGCGACTCCAGGGCGATATCAGCCCCAGCATTTT
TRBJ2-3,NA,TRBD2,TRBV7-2,CASSYNSGGAADTQYF,TGTGCCAGCAGCTATAACAGCGGGGGGGCCGCAGATACGCAGTATTTT
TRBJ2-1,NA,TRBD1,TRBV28,CASSLYNRGAEQFF,TGTGCCAGCAGTTTATATAACAGGGGGGCTGAGCAGTTCTTC
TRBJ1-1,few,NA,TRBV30,CAWSSTGPEAFF,TGTGCCTGGAGTTCTACAGGGCCTGAAGCTTTCTTT
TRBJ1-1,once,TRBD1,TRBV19,CASSTQDRVQTEAFF,TGTGCCAGTAGTACCCAGGACAGGGTCCAGACTGAAGCTTTCTTT
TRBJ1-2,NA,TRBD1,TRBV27,CASSLGQGGGYTF,TGTGCCAGCAGCTTAGGACAGGGTGGAGGCTACACCTTC
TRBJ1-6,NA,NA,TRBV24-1,CATSDPPNSPLHF,TGTGCCACCAGTGACCCCCCGAATTCACCCCTCCACTTT
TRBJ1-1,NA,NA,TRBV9,CASSVVGQNTEAFF,TGTGCCAGCAGCGTAGTGGGACAGAACACTGAAGCTTTCTTT
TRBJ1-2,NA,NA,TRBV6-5,CASSYSNRGMGGYTF,TGTGCCAGCAGTTACTCGAACCGGGGAATGGGTGGCTACACCTTC
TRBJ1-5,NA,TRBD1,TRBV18,CASSPGQGLALQPQHF,TGTGCCAGCTCACCTGGACAGGGTCTCGCTCTTCAGCCCCAGCATTTT
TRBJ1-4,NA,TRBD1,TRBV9,CASGQGANPTNEKLFF,TGTGCCAGCGGTCAGGGGGCTAACCCGACTAATGAAAAACTGTTTTTT
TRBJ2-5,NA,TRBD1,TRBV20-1,CSVSKRTGDIETQYF,TGCAGTGTTAGTAAAAGGACAGGTGATATAGAGACCCAGTACTTC
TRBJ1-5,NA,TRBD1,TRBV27,CASSLGQGGNQPQHF,TGTGCCAGCAGTTTAGGGCAGGGGGGCAATCAGCCCCAGCATTTT
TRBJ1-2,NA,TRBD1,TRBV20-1,CSASDRGTYGYTF,TGCAGTGCTAGTGACAGGGGCACTTATGGCTACACCTTC
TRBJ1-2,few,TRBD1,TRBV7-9,CASSPGQGTGGYTF,TGTGCCAGCAGCCCAGGACAGGGGACGGGCGGCTACACCTTC
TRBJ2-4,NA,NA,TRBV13,CASSLKGGSDIQYF,TGTGCCAGCAGCTTAAAGGGGGGGTCGGACATTCAGTACTTC
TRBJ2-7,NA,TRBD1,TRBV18,CASSPPLGTGRHEQYF,TGTGCCAGCTCACCACCGTTGGGGACAGGGAGGCACGAGCAGTACTTC
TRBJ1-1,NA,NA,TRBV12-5,CASGGPVGDEAFF,TGTGCTAGTGGTGGACCGGTGGGAGATGAAGCTTTCTTT
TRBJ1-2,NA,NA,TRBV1,CTSSQLDSGYTF,TGCACCAGCAGCCAATTGGACAGCGGCTACACCTTC
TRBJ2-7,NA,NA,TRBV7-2,CASSLDPAGPYEQYF,TGTGCCAGCAGCTTAGACCCTGCGGGGCCCTACGAGCAGTACTTC
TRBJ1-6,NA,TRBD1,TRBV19,CASVPGQSSYNSPLHF,TGTGCCAGTGTACCGGGACAGAGCTCCTATAATTCACCCCTCCACTTT
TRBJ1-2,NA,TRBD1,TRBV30,CAWSGDRSTGGYTF,TGTGCCTGGAGTGGGGACAGATCGACGGGGGGCTACACCTTC
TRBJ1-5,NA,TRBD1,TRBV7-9,CASSPQQGAGNQPQHF,TGTGCCAGCAGCCCACAACAGGGGGCGGGCAATCAGCCCCAGCATTTT
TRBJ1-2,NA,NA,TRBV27,CASSLTGNGNYGYTF,TGTGCCAGCAGTTTAACGGGGAACGGGAACTATGGCTACACCTTC
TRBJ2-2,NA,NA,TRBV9,CASSVDAYKSNTGELFF,TGTGCCAGCAGCGTAGATGCTTACAAATCGAACACCGGGGAGCTGTTTTTT
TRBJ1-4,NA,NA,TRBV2,CASRTDLNEKLFF,TGTGCCAGCAGGACGGACTTAAATGAAAAACTGTTTTTT
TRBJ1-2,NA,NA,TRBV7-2,CASHKLGQYYGYTF,TGTGCCAGCCATAAGCTAGGACAGTACTATGGCTACACCTTC
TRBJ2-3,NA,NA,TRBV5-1,CASSFGPGLATDTQYF,TGCGCCAGCAGCTTCGGCCCCGGGTTAGCCACAGATACGCAGTATTTT
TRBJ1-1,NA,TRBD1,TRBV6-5,CASSYGGQLNTEAFF,TGTGCCAGCAGTTACGGGGGACAGTTGAACACTGAAGCTTTCTTT
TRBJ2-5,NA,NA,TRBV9,CASSVMQGMYQETQYF,TGTGCCAGCAGCGTAATGCAGGGGATGTACCAAGAGACCCAGTACTTC
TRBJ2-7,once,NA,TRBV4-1,CASSQGRRGRDFSYEQYF,TGCGCCAGCAGCCAAGGACGGAGGGGCAGGGATTTTTCCTACGAGCAGTACTTC
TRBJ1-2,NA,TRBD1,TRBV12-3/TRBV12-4,CATSTGNYGYTF,TGTGCCACCTCGACAGGGAACTATGGCTACACCTTC
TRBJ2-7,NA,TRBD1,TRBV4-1,CASSPGQGPYYEQYF,TGCGCCAGCAGCCCAGGACAGGGTCCGTACTACGAGCAGTACTTC
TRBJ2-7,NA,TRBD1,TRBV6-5,CASSGTGAPYEQYF,TGTGCCAGCAGCGGGACAGGTGCCCCCTACGAGCAGTACTTC
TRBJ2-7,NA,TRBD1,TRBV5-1,CASSTGDSREQYF,TGCGCCAGCAGCACCGGGGACAGTAGGGAGCAGTACTTC
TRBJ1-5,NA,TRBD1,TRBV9,CASSAGTGNQPQHF,TGTGCCAGCAGCGCGGGGACAGGCAATCAGCCCCAGCATTTT
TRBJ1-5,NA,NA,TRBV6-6,CASSYPRGQPQHF,TGTGCCAGCAGTTACCCCCGGGGGCAGCCCCAGCATTTT
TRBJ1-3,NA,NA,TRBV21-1,CASTWGWGPGGNTIYF,TGTGCCAGCACCTGGGGGTGGGGGCCGGGAGGAAACACCATATATTTT
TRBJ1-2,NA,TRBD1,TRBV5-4,CASSSPTGSSYGYTF,TGTGCCAGCAGCTCTCCGACAGGGTCGAGCTATGGCTACACCTTC
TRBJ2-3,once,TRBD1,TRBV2,CASSEDRAFADTQYF,TGTGCCAGCAGTGAGGACAGGGCGTTTGCAGATACGCAGTATTTT
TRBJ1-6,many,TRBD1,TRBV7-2,CASSLLGTGDSPLHF,TGTGCCAGCAGCTTACTCGGGACAGGGGATTCACCCCTCCACTTT
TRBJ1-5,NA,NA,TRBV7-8,CASSLVADQPQHF,TGTGCCAGCAGCTTAGTGGCCGATCAGCCCCAGCATTTT
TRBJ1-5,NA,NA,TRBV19,CASSTQGGGQPQHF,TGTGCCAGTAGTACGCAGGGCGGCGGTCAGCCCCAGCATTTT
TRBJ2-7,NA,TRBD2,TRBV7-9,CASSPGTSGYEQYF,TGTGCCAGCAGCCCAGGGACTAGCGGCTACGAGCAGTACTTC
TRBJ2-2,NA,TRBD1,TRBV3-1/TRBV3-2,CASSHRTGKTGELFF,TGTGCCAGCAGCCACAGGACAGGGAAGACCGGGGAGCTGTTTTTT
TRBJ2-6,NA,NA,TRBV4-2,CASSQQQGSGANVLTF,TGTGCCAGCAGCCAACAGCAGGGCTCTGGGGCCAACGTCCTGACTTTC
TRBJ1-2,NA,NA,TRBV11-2,CASSLASPEGYTF,TGTGCCAGCAGCTTAGCCAGCCCGGAGGGCTACACCTTC
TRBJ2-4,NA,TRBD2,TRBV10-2,CASSESSGVTDIQYF,TGCGCCAGCAGTGAGTCGAGCGGGGTGACAGACATTCAGTACTTC
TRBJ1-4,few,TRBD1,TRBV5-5,CASSLGGTATSPTNEKLFF,TGTGCCAGCAGCTTGGGAGGGACAGCCACTTCTCCAACTAATGAAAAACTGTTTTTT
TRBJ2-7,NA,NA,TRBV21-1,CASSSWTRRPVSYEQYF,TGTGCCAGCAGCAGCTGGACAAGAAGGCCTGTCTCCTACGAGCAGTACTTC
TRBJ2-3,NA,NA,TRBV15,CATSRKGRDTDTQYF,TGTGCCACCAGCAGGAAAGGCCGGGACACAGATACGCAGTATTTT
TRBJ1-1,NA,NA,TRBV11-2,CASSQPRGDTEAFF,TGTGCCAGCAGCCAACCCCGGGGGGACACTGAAGCTTTCTTT
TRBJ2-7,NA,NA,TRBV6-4,CASSDLRMQYF,TGTGCCAGCAGTGACCTGAGGATGCAGTACTTC